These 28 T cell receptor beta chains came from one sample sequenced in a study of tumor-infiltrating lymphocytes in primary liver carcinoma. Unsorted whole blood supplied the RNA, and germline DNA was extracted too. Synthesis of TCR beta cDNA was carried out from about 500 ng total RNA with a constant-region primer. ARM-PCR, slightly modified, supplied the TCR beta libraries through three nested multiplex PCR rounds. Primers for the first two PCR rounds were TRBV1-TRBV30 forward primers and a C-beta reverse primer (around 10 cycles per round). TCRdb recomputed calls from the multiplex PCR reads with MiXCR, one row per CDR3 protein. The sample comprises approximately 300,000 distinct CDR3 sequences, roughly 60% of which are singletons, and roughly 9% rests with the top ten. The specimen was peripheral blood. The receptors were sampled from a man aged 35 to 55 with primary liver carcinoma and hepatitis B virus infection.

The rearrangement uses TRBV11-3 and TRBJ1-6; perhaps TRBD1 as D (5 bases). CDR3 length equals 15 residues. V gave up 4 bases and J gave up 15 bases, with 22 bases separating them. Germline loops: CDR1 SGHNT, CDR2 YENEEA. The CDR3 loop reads CASSSWQGFGLLLHF. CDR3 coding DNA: TGTGCCAGCAGCTCGTGGCAGGGTTTTGGGTTACTCCTCCACTTT.

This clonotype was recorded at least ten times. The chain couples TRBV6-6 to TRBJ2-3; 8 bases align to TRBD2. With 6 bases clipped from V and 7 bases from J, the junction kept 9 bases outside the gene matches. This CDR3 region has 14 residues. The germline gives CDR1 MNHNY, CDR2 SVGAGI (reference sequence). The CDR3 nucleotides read TGTGCCAGCAGCCTAGGACTAGCCGTGAATACGCAGTATTTT. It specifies CASSLGLAVNTQYF.

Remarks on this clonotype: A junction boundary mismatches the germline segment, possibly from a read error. The CDR3 loop is CSVAGTPPYKQYF. CDR3 nucleotides: TGCAGTGTTGCCGGGACTCCCCCCTACAAGCAGTACTTC. The rearrangement links TRBV29-1 to TRBJ2-7; tentative D call: TRBD2 (6 bases). This CDR3 spans 13 amino acids. CDR1 SQVTM and CDR2 ANQGSEA come from the germline V gene.

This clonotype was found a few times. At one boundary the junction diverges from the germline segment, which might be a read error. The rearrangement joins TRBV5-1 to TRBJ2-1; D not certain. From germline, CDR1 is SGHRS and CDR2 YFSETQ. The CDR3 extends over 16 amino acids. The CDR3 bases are TGCGCCAGCCGCTTTGGGATCGATCTTACTGTCGATGAGCAGTTCTTC. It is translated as CASRFGIDLTVDEQFF.

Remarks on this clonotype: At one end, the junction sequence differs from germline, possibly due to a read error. The CDR3 sequence: CAGSLSGMNTEAFF. The CDR3 DNA follows: TGCGCCGGCAGCTTGTCCGGGATGAACACTGAAGCTTTCTTT. This rearrangement joins TRBV5-1 to TRBJ1-1; D is ambiguous. This CDR3 is 14 amino acids long. Germline CDR1 SGHRS, CDR2 YFSETQ.

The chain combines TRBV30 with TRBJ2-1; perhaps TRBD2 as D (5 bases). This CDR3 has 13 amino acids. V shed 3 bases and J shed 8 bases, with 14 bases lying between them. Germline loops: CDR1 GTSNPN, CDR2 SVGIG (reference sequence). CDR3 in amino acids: CAWRFGLGDEQFF. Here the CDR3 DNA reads TGTGCCTGGAGATTTGGACTGGGCGATGAGCAGTTCTTC.

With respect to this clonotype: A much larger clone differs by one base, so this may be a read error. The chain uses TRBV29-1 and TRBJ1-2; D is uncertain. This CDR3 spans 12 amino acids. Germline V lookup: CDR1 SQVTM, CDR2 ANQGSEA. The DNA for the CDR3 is TGCAGCATTGAGTATACTAACTATGGCTACACCTTC. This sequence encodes CSIEYTNYGYTF.

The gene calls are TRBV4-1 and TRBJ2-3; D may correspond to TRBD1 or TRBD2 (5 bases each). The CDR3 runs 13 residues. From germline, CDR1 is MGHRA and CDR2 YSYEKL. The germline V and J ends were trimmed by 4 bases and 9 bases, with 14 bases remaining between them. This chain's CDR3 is CASSPRWDPTQYF. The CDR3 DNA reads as TGCGCCAGCAGCCCTCGGTGGGACCCAACGCAGTATTTT.

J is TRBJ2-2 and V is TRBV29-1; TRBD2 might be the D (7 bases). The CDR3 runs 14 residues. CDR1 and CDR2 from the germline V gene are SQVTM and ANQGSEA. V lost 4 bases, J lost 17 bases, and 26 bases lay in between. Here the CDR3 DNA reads TGCAGCGTTGGTAGTGAGACGAACACCGGGGGGCTATTTTTT. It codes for CSVGSETNTGGLFF.

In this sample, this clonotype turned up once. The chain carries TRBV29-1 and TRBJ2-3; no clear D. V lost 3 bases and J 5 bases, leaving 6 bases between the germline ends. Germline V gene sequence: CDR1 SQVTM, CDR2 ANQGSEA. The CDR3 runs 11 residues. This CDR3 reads CSVEWKDTQYF. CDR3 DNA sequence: TGCAGCGTTGAGTGGAAAGATACGCAGTATTTT.

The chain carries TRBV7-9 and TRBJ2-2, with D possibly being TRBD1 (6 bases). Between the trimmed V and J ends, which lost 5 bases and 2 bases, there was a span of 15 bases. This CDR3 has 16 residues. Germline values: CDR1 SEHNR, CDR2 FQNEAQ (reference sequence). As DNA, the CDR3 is TGTGCCAGCAGCCGTTCGAACAGGGTAAACACCGGGGAGCTGTTTTTT. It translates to CASSRSNRVNTGELFF.

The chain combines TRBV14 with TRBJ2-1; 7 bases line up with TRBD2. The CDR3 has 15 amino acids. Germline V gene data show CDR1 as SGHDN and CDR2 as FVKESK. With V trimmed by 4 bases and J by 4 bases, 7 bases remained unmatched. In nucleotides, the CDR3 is TGTGCCAGCAGCCGGTTAGTGGGAGGGTACAATGAGCAGTTCTTC. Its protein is CASSRLVGGYNEQFF.

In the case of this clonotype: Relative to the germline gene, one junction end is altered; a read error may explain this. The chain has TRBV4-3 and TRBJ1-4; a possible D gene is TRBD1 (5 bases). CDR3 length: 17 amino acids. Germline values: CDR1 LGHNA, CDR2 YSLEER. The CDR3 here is CASSPRGTAATSEKLFF. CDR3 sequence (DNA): TGCGCCAGCAGCCCACGGGGGACGGCTGCAACTAGTGAAAAACTGTTTTTT.

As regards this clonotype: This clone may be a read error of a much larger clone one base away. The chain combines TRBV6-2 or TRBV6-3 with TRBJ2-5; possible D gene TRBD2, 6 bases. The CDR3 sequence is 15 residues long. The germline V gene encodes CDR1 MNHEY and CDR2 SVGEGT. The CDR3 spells CASGYWSGFQETQYF. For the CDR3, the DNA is TGTGCCAGCGGTTACTGGAGCGGGTTCCAAGAGACCCAGTACTTC.

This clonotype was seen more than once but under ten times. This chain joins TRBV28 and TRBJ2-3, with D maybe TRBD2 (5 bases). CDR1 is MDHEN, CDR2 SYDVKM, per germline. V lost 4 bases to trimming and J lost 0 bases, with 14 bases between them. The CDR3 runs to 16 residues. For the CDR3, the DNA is TGTGCCAGCAGTTCCCCTCGTGGCGGGAGCACAGATACGCAGTATTTT. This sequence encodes CASSSPRGGSTDTQYF.

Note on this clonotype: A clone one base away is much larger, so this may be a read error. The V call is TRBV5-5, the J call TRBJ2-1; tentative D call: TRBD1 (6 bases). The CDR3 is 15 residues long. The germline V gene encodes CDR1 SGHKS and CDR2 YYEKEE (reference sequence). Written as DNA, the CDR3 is TGTGCCAGCAGCTCTAACAGGGATACCTACAATGAGCATTTCTTC. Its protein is CASSSNRDTYNEHFF.

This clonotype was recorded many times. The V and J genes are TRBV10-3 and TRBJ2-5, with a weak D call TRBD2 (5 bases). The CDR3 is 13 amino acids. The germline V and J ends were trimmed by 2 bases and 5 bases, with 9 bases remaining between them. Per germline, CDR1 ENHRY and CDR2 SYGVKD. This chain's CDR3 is CAISEGGWETQYF. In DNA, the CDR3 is TGTGCCATCAGTGAGGGAGGTTGGGAGACCCAGTACTTC.

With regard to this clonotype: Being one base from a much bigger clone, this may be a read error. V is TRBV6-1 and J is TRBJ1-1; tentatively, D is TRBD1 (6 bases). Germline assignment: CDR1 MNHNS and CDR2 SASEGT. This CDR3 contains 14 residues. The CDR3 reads CVSNNRAVNTEAFF. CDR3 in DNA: TGTGTCAGCAACAACAGGGCCGTGAACACTGAAGCTTTCTTT.

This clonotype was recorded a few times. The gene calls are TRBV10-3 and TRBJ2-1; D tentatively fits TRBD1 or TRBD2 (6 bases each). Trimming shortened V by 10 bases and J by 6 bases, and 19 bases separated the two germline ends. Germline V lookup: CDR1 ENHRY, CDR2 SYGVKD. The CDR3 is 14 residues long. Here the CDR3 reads CATSGAGSSNEQFF. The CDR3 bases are TGTGCCACCTCGGGGGCAGGGAGTAGCAATGAGCAGTTCTTC.

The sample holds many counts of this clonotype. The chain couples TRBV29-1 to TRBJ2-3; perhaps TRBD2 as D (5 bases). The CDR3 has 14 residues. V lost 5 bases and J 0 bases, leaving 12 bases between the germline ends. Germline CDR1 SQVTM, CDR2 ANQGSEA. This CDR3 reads CSVNRGSSTDTQYF. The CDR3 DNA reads TGCAGCGTTAACCGGGGATCTAGCACAGATACGCAGTATTTT.

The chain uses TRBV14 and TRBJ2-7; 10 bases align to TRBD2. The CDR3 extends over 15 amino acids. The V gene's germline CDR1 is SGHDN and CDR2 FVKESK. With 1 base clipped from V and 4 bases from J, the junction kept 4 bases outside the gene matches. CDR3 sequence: CASSQGTSGLYEQYF. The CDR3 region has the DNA TGTGCCAGCAGCCAAGGGACTAGCGGACTTTACGAGCAGTACTTC.

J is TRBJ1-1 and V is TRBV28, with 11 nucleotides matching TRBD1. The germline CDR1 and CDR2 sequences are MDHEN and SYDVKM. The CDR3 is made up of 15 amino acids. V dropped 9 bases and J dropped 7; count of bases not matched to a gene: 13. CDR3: CASPKGGQGAIEAFF. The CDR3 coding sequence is TGTGCCAGTCCAAAGGGAGGACAGGGGGCGATTGAAGCTTTCTTT. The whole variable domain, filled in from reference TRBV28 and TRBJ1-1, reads DVKVTQSSRYLVKRTGEKVFLECVQDMDHENMFWYRQDPGLGLRLIYFSYDVKMKEKGDIPEGYSVSREKKERFSLILESASTNQTSMYLCASPKGGQGAIEAFFGQGTRLTVV.

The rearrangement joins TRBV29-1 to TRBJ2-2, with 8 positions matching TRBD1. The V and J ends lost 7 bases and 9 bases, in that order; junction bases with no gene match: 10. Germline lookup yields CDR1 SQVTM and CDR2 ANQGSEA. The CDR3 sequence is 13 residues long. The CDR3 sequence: CSGRQGITRELFF. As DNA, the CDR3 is TGCAGCGGCCGACAGGGGATCACTAGGGAGCTGTTTTTT.

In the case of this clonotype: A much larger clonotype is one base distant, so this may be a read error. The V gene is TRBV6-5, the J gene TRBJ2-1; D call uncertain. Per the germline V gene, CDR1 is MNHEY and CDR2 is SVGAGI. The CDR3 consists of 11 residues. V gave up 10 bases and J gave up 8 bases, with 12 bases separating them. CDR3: CAIVLADEQFF. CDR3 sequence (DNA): TGTGCCATCGTATTGGCCGATGAGCAGTTCTTC.

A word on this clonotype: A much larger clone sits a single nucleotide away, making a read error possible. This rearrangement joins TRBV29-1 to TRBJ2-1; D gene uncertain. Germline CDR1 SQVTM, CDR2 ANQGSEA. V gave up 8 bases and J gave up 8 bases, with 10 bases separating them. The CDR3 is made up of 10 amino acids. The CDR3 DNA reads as TGCAGCAGGAAGAATTATGAGCAGTTCTTC. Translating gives CSRKNYEQFF.

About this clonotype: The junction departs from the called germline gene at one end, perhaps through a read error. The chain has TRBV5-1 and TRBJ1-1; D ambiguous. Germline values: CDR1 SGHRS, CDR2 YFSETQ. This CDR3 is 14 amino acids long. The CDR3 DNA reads TGCACCAGCACCTCCGGGATACCGAACACTGAAGCTTTCTTT. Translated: CTSTSGIPNTEAFF.

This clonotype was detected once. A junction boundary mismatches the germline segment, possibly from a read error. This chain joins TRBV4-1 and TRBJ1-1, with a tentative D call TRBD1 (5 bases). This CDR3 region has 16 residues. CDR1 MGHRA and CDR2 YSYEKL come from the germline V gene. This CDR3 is CASGQDQGRLNTEAFF. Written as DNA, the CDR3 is TGCGCCAGCGGCCAAGATCAGGGACGGCTGAACACTGAAGCTTTCTTT.

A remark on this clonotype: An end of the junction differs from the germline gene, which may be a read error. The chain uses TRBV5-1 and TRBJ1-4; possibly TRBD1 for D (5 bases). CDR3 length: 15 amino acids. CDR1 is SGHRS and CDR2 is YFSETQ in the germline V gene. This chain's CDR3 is CAGSSGTAAMKKLFF. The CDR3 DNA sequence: TGCGCCGGCAGCAGCGGGACGGCGGCTATGAAAAAACTGTTTTTT.